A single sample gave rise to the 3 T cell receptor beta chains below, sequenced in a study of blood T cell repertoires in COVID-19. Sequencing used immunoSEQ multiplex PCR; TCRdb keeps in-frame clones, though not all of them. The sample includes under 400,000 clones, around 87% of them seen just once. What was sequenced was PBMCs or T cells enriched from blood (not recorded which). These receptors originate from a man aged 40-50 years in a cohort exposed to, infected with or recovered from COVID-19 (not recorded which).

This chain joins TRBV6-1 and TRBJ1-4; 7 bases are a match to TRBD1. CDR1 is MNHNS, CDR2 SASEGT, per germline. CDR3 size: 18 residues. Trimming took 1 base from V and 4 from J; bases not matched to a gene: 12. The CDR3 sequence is CASSEVWGTVQGNEKLFF. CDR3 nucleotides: TGTGCCAGCAGTGAAGTCTGGGGGACAGTTCAGGGTAATGAAAAACTGTTTTTT.

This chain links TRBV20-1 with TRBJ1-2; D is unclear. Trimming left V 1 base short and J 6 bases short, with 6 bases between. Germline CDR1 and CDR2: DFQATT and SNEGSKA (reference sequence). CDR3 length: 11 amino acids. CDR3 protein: CSARGQDGYTF. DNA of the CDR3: TGCAGTGCTAGAGGGCAGGATGGCTACACCTTC.

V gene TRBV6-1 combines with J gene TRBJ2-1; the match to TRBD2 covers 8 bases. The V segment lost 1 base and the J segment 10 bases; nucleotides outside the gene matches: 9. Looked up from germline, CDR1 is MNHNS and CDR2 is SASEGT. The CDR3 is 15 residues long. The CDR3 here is CASSEVGLGSQEQFF. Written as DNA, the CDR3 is TGTGCCAGCAGTGAAGTGGGACTAGGCTCGCAGGAGCAGTTCTTC.